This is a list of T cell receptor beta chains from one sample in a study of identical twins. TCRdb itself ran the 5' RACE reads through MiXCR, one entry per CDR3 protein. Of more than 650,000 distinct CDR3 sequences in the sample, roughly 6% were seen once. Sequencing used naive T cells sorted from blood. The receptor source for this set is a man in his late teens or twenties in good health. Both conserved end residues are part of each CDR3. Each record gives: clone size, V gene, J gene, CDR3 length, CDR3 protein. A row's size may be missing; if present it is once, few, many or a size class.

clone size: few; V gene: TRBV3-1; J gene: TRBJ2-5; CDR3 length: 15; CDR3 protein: CASSPTASGGETQYF
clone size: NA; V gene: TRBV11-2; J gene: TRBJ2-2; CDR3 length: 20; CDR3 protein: CASSLSLGLLAGEDTGELFF
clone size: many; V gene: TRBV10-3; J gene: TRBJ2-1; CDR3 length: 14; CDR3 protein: CAISGGGPDDEQFF
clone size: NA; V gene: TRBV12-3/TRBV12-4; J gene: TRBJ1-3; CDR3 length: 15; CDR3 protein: CASRMVRDSGNTIYF
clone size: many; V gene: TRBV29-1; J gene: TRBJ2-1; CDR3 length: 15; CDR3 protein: CSVVPSTGVSNEQFF
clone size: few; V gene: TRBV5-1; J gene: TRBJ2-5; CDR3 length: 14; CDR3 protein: CASSLETDQETQYF
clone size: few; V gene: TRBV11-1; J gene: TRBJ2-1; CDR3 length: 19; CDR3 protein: CASSPFGTSGMSSYNEQFF
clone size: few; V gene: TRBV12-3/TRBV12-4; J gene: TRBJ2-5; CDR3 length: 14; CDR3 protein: CASSFRQHQETQYF
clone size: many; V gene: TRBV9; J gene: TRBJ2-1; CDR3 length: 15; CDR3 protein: CASSPLGGRASEQFF
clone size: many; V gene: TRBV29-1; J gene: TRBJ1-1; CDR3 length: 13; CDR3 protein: CSVAPRLNTEAFF
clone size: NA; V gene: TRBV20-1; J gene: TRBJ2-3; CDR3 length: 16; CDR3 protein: CSARDLGAFLADTQYF
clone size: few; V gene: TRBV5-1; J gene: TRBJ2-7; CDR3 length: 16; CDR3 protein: CASSLELARAGYEQYF
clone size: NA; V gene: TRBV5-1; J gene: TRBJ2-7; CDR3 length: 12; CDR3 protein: CASSVTGNEQYF
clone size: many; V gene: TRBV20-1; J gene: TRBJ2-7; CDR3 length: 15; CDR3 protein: CSAQSPTSARTEQYF
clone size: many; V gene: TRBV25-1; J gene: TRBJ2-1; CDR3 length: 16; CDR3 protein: CASSEGYTPNYNEQFF
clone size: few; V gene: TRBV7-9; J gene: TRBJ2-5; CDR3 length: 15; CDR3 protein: CASSPAGRYQETQYF
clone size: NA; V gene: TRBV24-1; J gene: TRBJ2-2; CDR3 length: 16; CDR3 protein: CATSEQLAGVAGELFF
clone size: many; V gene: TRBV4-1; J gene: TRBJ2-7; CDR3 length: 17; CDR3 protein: CASSQGRLAGEPSEQYF
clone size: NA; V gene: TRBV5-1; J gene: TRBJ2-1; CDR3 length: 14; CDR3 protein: CASSLVGTVNEQFF
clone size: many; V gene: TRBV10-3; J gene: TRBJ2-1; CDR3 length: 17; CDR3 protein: CAISETSGRAIRNEQFF
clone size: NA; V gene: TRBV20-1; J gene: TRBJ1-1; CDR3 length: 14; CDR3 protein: CSPRGGRGGTEAFF
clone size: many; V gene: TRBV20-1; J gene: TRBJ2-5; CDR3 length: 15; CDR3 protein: CSAPPGGASSETQYF
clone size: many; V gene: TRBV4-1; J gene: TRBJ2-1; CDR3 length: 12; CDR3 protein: CASSQVKSEQFF
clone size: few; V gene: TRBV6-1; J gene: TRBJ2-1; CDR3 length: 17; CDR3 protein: CASSPLTGTSGNNEQFF
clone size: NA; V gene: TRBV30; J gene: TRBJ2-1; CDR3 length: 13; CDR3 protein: CAWGLAGGREQFF
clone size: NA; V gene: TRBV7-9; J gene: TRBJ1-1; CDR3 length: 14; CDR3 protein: CASTLQILNTEAFF
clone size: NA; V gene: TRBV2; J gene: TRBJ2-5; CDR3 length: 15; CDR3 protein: CASSDRGLLQETQYF
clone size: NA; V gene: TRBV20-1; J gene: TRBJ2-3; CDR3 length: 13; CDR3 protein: CSARKGNTDTQYF
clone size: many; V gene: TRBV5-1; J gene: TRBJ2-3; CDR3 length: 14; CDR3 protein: CASSTGLVADTQYF
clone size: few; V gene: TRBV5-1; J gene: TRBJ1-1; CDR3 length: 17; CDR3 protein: CASSLEVGGGLNTEAFF
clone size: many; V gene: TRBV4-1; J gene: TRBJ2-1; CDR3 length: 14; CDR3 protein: CASSQVLGGDEQFF
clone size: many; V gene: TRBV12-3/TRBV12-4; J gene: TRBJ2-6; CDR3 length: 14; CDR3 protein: CASRVGSGANVLTF